Each of the 9 T cell receptor beta chains below was sequenced from the same sample in a study of T cells in Graves' hyperthyroidism and ophthalmopathy (dated by TCRdb to the late 2010s). Library creation used multiplex PCR. Sequencing relied on an Illumina HiSeq 2000. The TCR beta CDR3 regions were amplified from RNA transcripts. A first-round RT-PCR of the TCR CDR3 used the HTBI primer set with the Qiagen OneStep RT-PCR kit. TCRdb ran its own pipeline on the public reads, namely fastp trimming at Q25 and MiXCR clone calling, and kept in-frame beta chains. When rows share a CDR3 protein, they turn into one entry using the most common DNA and genes. For this sample there are roughly 300,000 distinct CDR3 sequences; approximately 15% appear just once. The top ten clonotypes cover 20% to 25% of the sample. Sequenced input: blood. These receptors originate from a woman younger than 45 with Graves' hyperthyroidism.

This clonotype was counted a few times. The CDR3: CASSLSLLDSNYGYTF. DNA for the CDR3: TGTGCCAGCAGTTTATCTCTCCTCGACTCTAACTATGGCTACACCTTC. This rearrangement joins TRBV27 to TRBJ1-2, with D hard to call. Looked up from germline, CDR1 is MNHEY and CDR2 is SMNVEV (reference sequence). V was clipped by 0 bases and J by 0 bases, with 11 bases between them. The CDR3 spans 16 residues.

The CDR3 is CATYPLYEQYF. CDR3 DNA: TGTGCCACCTACCCGTTATACGAGCAGTACTTC. The chain recombines TRBV7-4 with TRBJ2-7, with D unclear. This CDR3 has 11 residues. Germline V gene lookup returns CDR1 SGHVT and CDR2 SQSDAQ. V was cut by 10 bases and J by 4 bases, with 11 bases left in between.

This clonotype has ten or more counts. The chain has TRBV2 and TRBJ1-6; no clear D gene. V dropped 3 bases and J dropped 10 bases, with 7 bases sitting between them. This CDR3 has 12 residues. Looked up from germline, CDR1 is SNHLY and CDR2 is FYNNEI. DNA of the CDR3: TGTGCCAGCAGTGATTTCGGGTCACCCCTCCACTTT. Encoded protein: CASSDFGSPLHF.

This clonotype has at least ten counts. The chain uses TRBV6-5 and TRBJ2-3; TRBD2 agrees at 14 bases. Germline lookup yields CDR1 MNHEY and CDR2 SVGAGI. Unmatched junction bases numbered 4, after V lost 2 bases and J lost 3 bases. The CDR3 sequence is 17 residues long. DNA for the CDR3: TGTGCCAGCAGTTACCGGGGACTAGCGGGAGAGACAGATACGCAGTATTTT. It is translated as CASSYRGLAGETDTQYF.

V is TRBV6-1 and J is TRBJ1-1; D may be TRBD1 (6 bases). Germline values: CDR1 MNHNS, CDR2 SASEGT. This CDR3 contains 13 residues. The V end was cut by 4 bases, the J end by 4 bases, with 10 bases between. The CDR3 nucleotides are TGTGCCAGCAGTGGGAAGGGGGGCACTGAAGCTTTCTTT. Its protein is CASSGKGGTEAFF.

This clonotype was counted between two and nine times. The CDR3 region is CASSRTGGGEQYF. CDR3 nucleotide sequence: TGTGCCAGCAGCCGTACAGGGGGCGGGGAGCAGTACTTC. The chain is built from TRBV7-9 and TRBJ2-7; 9 positions match TRBD1. The CDR3 is made up of 13 amino acids. J lost 7 bases, V lost 5 bases, and 6 bases had no gene match. Germline V gene data show CDR1 as SEHNR and CDR2 as FQNEAQ (reference sequence).

This clonotype was counted at least ten times. The chain couples TRBV28 to TRBJ2-1, with D perhaps being TRBD1 or TRBD2 (5 bases each). Trimming removed 7 bases at V and 4 bases at J, with 20 bases between. Germline CDR1 and CDR2: MDHEN and SYDVKM. The CDR3 extends over 16 amino acids. CDR3 sequence: CASTGPGVLRYNEQFF. Written as DNA, the CDR3 is TGTGCCAGCACAGGGCCCGGGGTTCTTCGTTACAATGAGCAGTTCTTC.

This rearrangement joins TRBV6-5 to TRBJ2-5, with D unresolved. This CDR3 is 13 amino acids long. Trimming took 8 bases from V and 1 from J, leaving 11 bases between them. Germline values: CDR1 MNHEY, CDR2 SVGAGI. The CDR3 DNA sequence: TGTGCCAGCGGTTTGATGGCCCAAGAGACCCAGTACTTC. Protein product: CASGLMAQETQYF.

The sample holds many counts of this clonotype. This chain joins TRBV28 and TRBJ2-7, with no clear D. Germline V lookup: CDR1 MDHEN, CDR2 SYDVKM. The CDR3 is made up of 15 amino acids. The V end lost 6 bases, the J end lost 2 bases, and 17 bases lay between the germline ends. DNA of the CDR3: TGTGCCAGCAGCCCCATGCGGCAGGTAACCTACGAGCAGTACTTC. Translation: CASSPMRQVTYEQYF.